These T cell receptor beta chains were read from a single sample in a study of T cell changes during pregnancy in multiple sclerosis. TCRdb's copy holds only in-frame clones and misses some; the assay was immunoSEQ multiplex PCR. This sample has around 86,000 clones; roughly 91% occur once, and the top ten carry approximately 0.99%. The starting material was peripheral blood, obtained in the first trimester of pregnancy. The receptors derive from a female donor with multiple sclerosis, enrolled in a pregnancy study. Each CDR3 is given with its conserved first and last residue. The D gene is left open where the match is weak. Clone size is not always given. Where it is, it says once, few, many or a class for expanded clones.

>TRBJ1-2|20|TRBV14|TRBD1|-
CASSQKGTGRLPLANYGYTF
TGTGCCAGCAGCCAAAAAGGGACAGGCCGACTTCCTTTAGCTAACTATGGCTACACCTTC
>TRBJ2-1|14|TRBV6-6|TRBD2|-
CASSFRGGHNEQFF
TGTGCCAGCAGTTTCCGGGGGGGCCATAATGAGCAGTTCTTC
>TRBJ2-5|14|TRBV7-9|-|-
CASSFTRVQETQYF
TGTGCCAGCAGCTTTACTAGAGTCCAAGAGACCCAGTACTTC
>TRBJ2-7|12|TRBV5-1|-|once
CASSTGAYEQYF
TGCGCCAGCAGCACGGGGGCCTACGAGCAGTACTTC
>TRBJ2-3|15|TRBV2|TRBD2|-
CASSREAGGPDTQYF
TGTGCCAGCAGTAGAGAGGCGGGGGGGCCGGATACGCAGTATTTT
>TRBJ2-3|16|TRBV6-5|TRBD2|-
CASSYSAGVIPDTQYF
TGTGCCAGCAGTTACTCGGCGGGAGTTATCCCAGATACGCAGTATTTT
>TRBJ1-5|14|TRBV27|-|-
CASSLIDNNQPQHF
TGTGCCAGCAGTTTAATTGACAACAACCAGCCCCAGCATTTT
>TRBJ2-1|13|TRBV6-4|-|-
CASSAGLGGEQFF
TGTGCCAGCAGTGCTGGACTGGGGGGTGAGCAGTTCTTC
>TRBJ1-4|17|TRBV13|TRBD1|-
CASSSGQGARGNEKLFF
TGTGCCAGCAGCTCAGGACAGGGGGCTCGAGGAAATGAAAAACTGTTTTTT
>TRBJ1-1|15|TRBV7-3|-|-
CASSLTGGANTEAFF
TGTGCCAGCAGCTTAACGGGGGGTGCTAACACTGAAGCTTTCTTT
>TRBJ2-7|14|TRBV6-1|-|-
CASSAGVGSYEQYF
TGTGCCAGCAGTGCGGGGGTGGGGTCCTACGAGCAGTACTTC
>TRBJ1-2|15|TRBV4-1|-|-
CASSQVGLGAGGYTF
TGCGCCAGCAGCCAAGTAGGACTAGGGGCCGGCGGCTACACCTTC
>TRBJ1-6|12|TRBV27|-|few
CASSSNRVTLHF
TGTGCCAGCAGTTCGAACAGGGTTACCCTCCACTTT